One and the same sample provided the 2 T cell receptor beta chains below, sequenced in a study of T cell responses to AZD1222 COVID-19 vaccine. The method was immunoSEQ multiplex PCR; TCRdb's version includes in-frame clones alone and lacks a portion of them. The sample yields 83,000 or so clones, approximately 88% seen once. The sequencing here drew on peripheral blood, taken on day 0 of MenACWY control vaccination. These receptors all come from an adult in good health.

The chain couples TRBV28 to TRBJ2-7, with D perhaps matching TRBD1 (6 bases). Trimming took 3 bases from V and 0 from J, leaving 12 bases between them. Germline assignment: CDR1 MDHEN and CDR2 SYDVKM. CDR3 length: 15 residues. The CDR3 reads CASSFSDSNSYEQYF. As DNA, the CDR3 is TGTGCCAGCAGTTTCTCGGACAGCAACTCCTACGAGCAGTACTTC.

V is TRBV18 and J is TRBJ1-2, with TRBD1 identical over 7 bases. Germline CDR1 reads KGHSH; CDR2 reads LQKENI. The CDR3 has 17 residues. The trim removed 0 bases at V and 5 bases at J, leaving 12 bases unmatched. Here the CDR3 DNA reads TGTGCCAGCTCACCACCGAGCGTGAAACAGGGGTCGTATGGCTACACCTTC. Protein sequence: CASSPPSVKQGSYGYTF. The whole variable domain, remainder taken from reference TRBV18 and TRBJ1-2, is NAGVMQNPRHLVRRRGQEARLRCSPMKGHSHVYWYRQLPEEGLKFMVYLQKENIIDESGMPKERFSAEFPKEGPSILRIQQVVRGDSAAYFCASSPPSVKQGSYGYTFGSGTRLTVV.